In its sample, the clone carrying this T cell receptor (beta chain) was seen a few times. Per germline, CDR1 MNHEY and CDR2 SMNVEV (reference sequence). The CDR3 spans 13 residues. V was trimmed by 3 bases and J by 9 bases, leaving 12 bases between them. The sample originates from a study of blood T cells in healthy people across ages. Then a second PCR, running about 6 to 11 cycles, was carried out with a sample-barcoded 5' primer and a J-beta primer mix. TCRdb fed the 5' RACE reads into MiXCR, producing one record per CDR3 protein. Of some 1,800,000 distinct CDR3 sequences listed, 35% to 50% are singletons.

The sample was blood. This TCR derives from a human donor in good health. The chain links TRBV27 to TRBJ2-4; the D gene is possibly TRBD1 (6 bases). The DNA of the CDR3 is TGTGCCAGCAGTTTGTTGGGGGCAGGCATTCAGTACTTC. Protein product: CASSLLGAGIQYF.